This TCR beta chain comes out of a study of blood T cell repertoires in COVID-19. For the study at large: Sites in the United States, Italy and Spain provided acute and convalescent COVID-19 samples. T cells, B-cell-depleted T cells, or PBMCs provided the cDNA or gDNA that served as material.

This CDR3 is built from 15 residues. The germline V gene has CDR1 PRHDT and CDR2 FYEKMQ (reference sequence). Germline trimming cut 5 bases from V and 4 bases from J; bases unmatched to any gene: 5. Under the authors' procedure: Reference gene primer amplification gave estimated nucleated cell counts. Profiled with immunoSEQ multiplex PCR; TCRdb holds only in-frame clones, not every one. The D gene and trimming were derived from the DNA, and the V and J assignments and clone size from that table. The table has some 150,000 clones, around four fifths seen once; the top ten hold 2.5% to 3%. This clone was seen once.

Sequenced material: peripheral blood. The rearrangement joins TRBV13 to TRBJ2-2; 9 bases line up with TRBD2. The TCR was taken from a woman in her forties with active or convalescent COVID-19. CDR3 sequence reads: CASSPGLAFTGELFF. CDR3 coding DNA: TGTGCCAGCAGCCCGGGACTAGCCTTCACCGGGGAGCTGTTTTTT.